Listed below are T cell receptor beta chains from one sample, sequenced in a study of T-cell memory formation after mild COVID-19. TCRdb reprocessed the 5' RACE reads via MiXCR and lists one record per CDR3 protein. The sample carries around 340,000 distinct CDR3 sequences, about 15% recorded once. The sample was PBMCs or a T cell subset sorted from them (not recorded which). The receptors come from a man younger than 30 who had mild COVID-19 (a few samples of this study predate the infection). Cell type and time point are not known. Both conserved end residues are part of each CDR3. D genes are given only for firm matches. Size values are once, few and many counts, or a class for expanded clones, and some rows have none.

clone_size j_call d_call v_call cdr3_nt cdr3_aa
few TRBJ2-1 TRBD1 TRBV6-2/TRBV6-3 TGTGCCAGCAGTAGGACAGGGACCCCCAATGAGCAGTTCTTC CASSRTGTPNEQFF
- TRBJ1-5 - TRBV12-3/TRBV12-4 TGTGCCAGCAGATTACAGGGAAGCAATCAGCCCCAGCATTTT CASRLQGSNQPQHF
- TRBJ1-5 - TRBV6-2/TRBV6-3 TGTGCCAGCAGCCGCCTACAGGGAAGCAATCAGCCCCAGCATTTT CASSRLQGSNQPQHF
- TRBJ1-1 - TRBV5-5 TGTGCCAGCAGCTTGGGGCAGGGTCGCGTGAACACTGAAGCTTTCTTT CASSLGQGRVNTEAFF
many TRBJ2-1 - TRBV4-3 TGCGCCAGCAGCCAAGATCGCGCGGGCTCCTACAATGAGCAGTTCTTC CASSQDRAGSYNEQFF
- TRBJ2-5 - TRBV12-3/TRBV12-4 TGTGCCAGCAGTAGCCAACGACAGGATCGAGAGACCCAGTACTTC CASSSQRQDRETQYF
- TRBJ2-3 TRBD2 TRBV7-8 TGTGCCAGCAGCCTAGGGACTAGCGGGGGGTACACAGATACGCAGTATTTT CASSLGTSGGYTDTQYF
- TRBJ1-1 - TRBV9 TGTGCCAGCAGCGGATTCATGAACACTGAAGCTTTCTTT CASSGFMNTEAFF
- TRBJ1-2 - TRBV7-3 TGTGCCAGCAGCCCGGACGCATCAATGAACTATGGCTACACCTTC CASSPDASMNYGYTF
- TRBJ1-2 - TRBV5-1 TGCGCCAGCAGCTTTGGGGCACCGAACTATGGCTACACCTTC CASSFGAPNYGYTF
- TRBJ2-7 - TRBV27 TGTGCCAGCAGTCCCGTGGACGGTTACGAGCAGTACTTC CASSPVDGYEQYF
- TRBJ2-1 TRBD2 TRBV10-2 TGCGCCAGCAGTGATAGCGGGGGGGCCCACAATGAGCAGTTCTTC CASSDSGGAHNEQFF
- TRBJ2-5 - TRBV7-3 TGTGCCAGCAGCTTGGGGCTGGCTCGGGAAGAGACCCAGTACTTC CASSLGLAREETQYF
few TRBJ2-3 - TRBV4-1 TGCGCCAGCAGCCAAGATTTCGGGGTCGGCCAGGGTGCGCAGTATTTT CASSQDFGVGQGAQYF
few TRBJ1-1 TRBD1 TRBV6-5 TGTGCCAGCAGTTACGAGGGGGCTTTTCGGGTCACTGAAGCTTTCTTT CASSYEGAFRVTEAFF
many TRBJ2-7 - TRBV7-9 TGTGCCAGCAAAGGTCTGAAGGGGGACTCCTACGAGCAGTACTTC CASKGLKGDSYEQYF